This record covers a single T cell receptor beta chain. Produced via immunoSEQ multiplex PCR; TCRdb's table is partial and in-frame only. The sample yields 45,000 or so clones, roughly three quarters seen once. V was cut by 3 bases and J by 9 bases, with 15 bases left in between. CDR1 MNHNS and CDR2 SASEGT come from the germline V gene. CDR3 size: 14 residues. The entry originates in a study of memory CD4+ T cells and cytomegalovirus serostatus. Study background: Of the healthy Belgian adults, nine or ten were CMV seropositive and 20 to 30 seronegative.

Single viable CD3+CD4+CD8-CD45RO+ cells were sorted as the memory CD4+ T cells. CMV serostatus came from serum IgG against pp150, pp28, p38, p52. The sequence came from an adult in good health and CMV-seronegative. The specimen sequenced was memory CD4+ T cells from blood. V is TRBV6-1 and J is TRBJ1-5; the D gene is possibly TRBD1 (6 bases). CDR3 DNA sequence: TGTGCCAGCAGTGAGAACAGGGCCCCAGGGCCCCAGCATTTT. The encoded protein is CASSENRAPGPQHF.